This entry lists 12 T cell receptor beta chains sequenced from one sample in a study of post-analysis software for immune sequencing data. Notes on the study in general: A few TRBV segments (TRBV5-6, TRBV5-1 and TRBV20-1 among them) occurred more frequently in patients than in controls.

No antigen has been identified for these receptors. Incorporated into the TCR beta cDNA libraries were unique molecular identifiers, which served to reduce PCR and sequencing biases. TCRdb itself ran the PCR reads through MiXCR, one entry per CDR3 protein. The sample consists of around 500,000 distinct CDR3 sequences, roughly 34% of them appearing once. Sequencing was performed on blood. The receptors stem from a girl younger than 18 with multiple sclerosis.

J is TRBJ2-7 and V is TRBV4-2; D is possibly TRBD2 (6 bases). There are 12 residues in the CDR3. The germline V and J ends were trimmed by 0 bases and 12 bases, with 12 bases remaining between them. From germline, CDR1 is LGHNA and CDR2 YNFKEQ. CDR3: CASSQDRLARYF. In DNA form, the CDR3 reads TGTGCCAGCAGCCAAGATCGGCTAGCGAGGTACTTC.

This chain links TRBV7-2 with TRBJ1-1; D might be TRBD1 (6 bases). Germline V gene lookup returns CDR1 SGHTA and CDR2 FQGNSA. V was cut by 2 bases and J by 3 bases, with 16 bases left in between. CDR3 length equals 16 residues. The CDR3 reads CASSLRGGVGYTEAFF. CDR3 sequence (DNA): TGTGCCAGCAGCTTAAGGGGGGGCGTGGGGTACACTGAAGCTTTCTTT.

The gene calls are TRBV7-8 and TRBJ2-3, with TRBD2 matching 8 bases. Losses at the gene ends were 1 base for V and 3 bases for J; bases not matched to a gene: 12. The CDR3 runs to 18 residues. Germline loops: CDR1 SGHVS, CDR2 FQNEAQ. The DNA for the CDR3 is TGTGCCAGCAGCTTAGTTAGCGGGGACCCGGGGGGAACAGATACGCAGTATTTT. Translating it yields CASSLVSGDPGGTDTQYF.

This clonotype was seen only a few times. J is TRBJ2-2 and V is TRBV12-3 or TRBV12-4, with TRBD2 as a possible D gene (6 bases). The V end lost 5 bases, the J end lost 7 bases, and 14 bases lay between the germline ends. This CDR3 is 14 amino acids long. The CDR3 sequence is CASSTGGAVGELFF. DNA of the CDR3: TGTGCCAGCAGTACTGGCGGGGCGGTCGGGGAGCTGTTTTTT.

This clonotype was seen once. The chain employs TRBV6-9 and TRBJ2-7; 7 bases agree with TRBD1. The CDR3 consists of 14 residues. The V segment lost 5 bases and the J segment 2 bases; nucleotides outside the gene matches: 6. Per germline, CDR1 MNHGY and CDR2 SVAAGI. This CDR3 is CASSGYRGAYEQYF. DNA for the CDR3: TGTGCCAGCAGTGGATACAGGGGAGCCTACGAGCAGTACTTC.

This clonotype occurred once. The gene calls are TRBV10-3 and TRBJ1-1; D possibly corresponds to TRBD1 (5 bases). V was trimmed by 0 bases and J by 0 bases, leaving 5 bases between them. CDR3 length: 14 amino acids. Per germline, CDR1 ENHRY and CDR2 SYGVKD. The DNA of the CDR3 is TGTGCCATCAGTGAGTCGACAGTGAACACTGAAGCTTTCTTT. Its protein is CAISESTVNTEAFF.

CDR3 nucleotide sequence: TGCGCCAGCAACTCAGGGCGGGGCGGAGAGACCCAGTACTTC. Translated, it gives CASNSGRGGETQYF. V gene TRBV5-1 combines with J gene TRBJ2-7; a possible D gene is TRBD2 (6 bases). The J call is doubtful: the DNA matches TRBJ2-5 better. The CDR3 is 14 amino acids. CDR1 and CDR2 from the germline V gene are SGHRS and YFSETQ.

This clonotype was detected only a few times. CDR3 amino acids: CASSLSPRGSSSTLNTEAFF. The CDR3 nucleotides are TGTGCCAGCAGCTTAAGCCCTAGGGGCAGCTCGTCTACCTTGAACACTGAAGCTTTCTTT. This chain links TRBV7-6 with TRBJ1-1, with D possibly TRBD1 on 5 matching bases. In germline, CDR1 is SGHVS, CDR2 FNYEAQ. Trimming pared 2 bases from V and 0 bases from J, leaving 25 bases between. This CDR3 contains 20 residues.

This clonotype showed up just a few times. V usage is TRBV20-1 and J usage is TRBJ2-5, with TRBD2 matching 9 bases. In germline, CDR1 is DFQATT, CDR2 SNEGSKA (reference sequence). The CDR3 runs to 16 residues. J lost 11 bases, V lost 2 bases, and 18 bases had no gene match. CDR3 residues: CSARPILKRGVVEQYF. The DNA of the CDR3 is TGCAGTGCTAGACCCATTTTGAAGCGGGGGGTCGTTGAGCAGTACTTC.

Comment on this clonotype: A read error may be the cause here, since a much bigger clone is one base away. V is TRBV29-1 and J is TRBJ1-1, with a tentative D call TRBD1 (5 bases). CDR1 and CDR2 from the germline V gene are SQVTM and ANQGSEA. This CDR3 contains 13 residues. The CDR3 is CSADEGANIEAFF. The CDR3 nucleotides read TGCAGCGCGGATGAAGGGGCGAACATTGAAGCTTTCTTT.

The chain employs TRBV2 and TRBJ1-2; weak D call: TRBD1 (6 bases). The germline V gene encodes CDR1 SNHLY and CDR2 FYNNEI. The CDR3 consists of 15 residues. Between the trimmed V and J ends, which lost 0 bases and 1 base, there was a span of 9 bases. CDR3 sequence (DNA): TGTGCCAGCAGTGAAGCAACAGGGAGTAACTATGGCTACACCTTC. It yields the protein CASSEATGSNYGYTF.

The CDR3 DNA sequence: TGTGCCAGCAGGACAGGGCCCGTAACTTCCGACACCTTC. Translated, it gives CASRTGPVTSDTF. The J gene is TRBJ1-2, the V gene TRBV28, with 7 bases identical to TRBD1. Losses at the gene ends were 6 bases for V and 12 bases for J; bases not matched to a gene: 13. This CDR3 region has 13 residues. Germline CDR1 reads MDHEN; CDR2 reads SYDVKM.